These T cell receptor beta chains were read from a single sample in a study of monozygotic twins with cystic fibrosis. The repertoire was sequenced with immunoSEQ multiplex PCR; TCRdb's copy has only in-frame clones and lacks some. Of approximately 15,000 clones detected, 90% to 95% appear once; the ten largest clones hold about 9%. The material sequenced was blood. The origin of the receptors is a girl aged 2-15 years with cystic fibrosis. Each CDR3 is given without its conserved first and last residue. Each record gives: V gene, J gene, CDR3 protein.

V: TRBV19
J: TRBJ1-1
CDR3: ASRERAGNTEAF

V: TRBV7-8
J: TRBJ1-4
CDR3: ASSESRTGLLGEEKLF

V: TRBV5-1
J: TRBJ1-1
CDR3: ASAESGQGEGNTEAF

V: TRBV4-1
J: TRBJ2-1
CDR3: ASSQDGGKQF

V: TRBV5-1
J: TRBJ1-3
CDR3: ASSRQLPGDTIY

V: TRBV14
J: TRBJ2-5
CDR3: ASSRHVGTSGMGETQY

V: TRBV28
J: TRBJ1-4
CDR3: ASRRRGEKLF

V: TRBV9
J: TRBJ1-3
CDR3: ASSAEGGAVLDTIY

V: TRBV27
J: TRBJ1-5
CDR3: ASSLSTGVKPQH

V: TRBV7-7
J: TRBJ2-2
CDR3: ASSADTNTGELF

V: TRBV27
J: TRBJ1-5
CDR3: ATRASGGGQPQH

V: TRBV4-3
J: TRBJ2-1
CDR3: ASSQERGLAGTNEQF

V: TRBV5-1
J: TRBJ2-2
CDR3: ASSRTGTNTGELF

V: TRBV5-1
J: TRBJ2-5
CDR3: ASSLGLAGHQETQY

V: TRBV7-8
J: TRBJ1-5
CDR3: ASSLTGRNQPQH

V: TRBV27
J: TRBJ2-1
CDR3: ASSPLATSGAHNEQF

V: TRBV30
J: TRBJ1-5
CDR3: AWSAGTHNQPQH